The clone carrying this TCR beta chain was found once. This CDR3 is 18 amino acids long. The germline V and J ends were trimmed by 4 bases and 0 bases, with 18 bases remaining between them. Germline V CDR1 and CDR2: MNHNS, SASEGT. This entry is derived from a study of blood T cell repertoires in COVID-19. The authors' processing: How many nucleated cells were present was estimated from reference gene primer amplification. Only in-frame clones appear in the TCRdb table, and some are missing; sequencing was by immunoSEQ multiplex PCR. That table furnishes V, J and clone size, whereas the DNA furnished D and trimming. Altogether some 210,000 clones are present, approximately 84% being singletons, with the ten largest covering approximately 5%.

V usage is TRBV6-1 and J usage is TRBJ2-2; possible D gene TRBD1, 7 bases. The receptor was isolated from a woman in her 70s with active or convalescent COVID-19. Sequenced input: peripheral blood. The CDR3 nucleotides are TGTGCCAGCAGTGTTCGGGACTGGGGACAGACGAACACCGGGGAGCTGTTTTTT. This sequence encodes CASSVRDWGQTNTGELFF.